This TCR beta chain was observed in a study of T cells expressing NK-cell markers. Turning to the study itself: Sorted T-cell subsets CD3+CD56+NKG2C+, CD3+CD56+NKG2C- and CD3+CD56-NKG2C+ were TCR beta-sequenced.

With the 5' RACE reads reprocessed, TCRdb shows one record per CDR3 protein and no DNA. The table lists 450,000 to 600,000 distinct CDR3 sequences. Details on this clonotype: The antigen is undetermined.

Germline CDR1 is LNHNV and CDR2 is YYDKDF (reference sequence). The CDR3 length is 16 residues. Whole-study findings and limits: Roughly 1.0-7.0% of CD8+ T cells in about 6 donors belonged to dominant NKG2C+ clonotypes. Whether expanded NKG2C+ T cell clones recognized HCMV stayed uncertain.

This receptor was taken from a man aged 18 to 29 in good health. This sequence joins TRBV15 and TRBJ2-5; there is no DNA to check the TCRdb D call of TRBD2. Sequences were obtained from blood T cells: a sorted CD56 or NKG2C T cell subset, CD4+ or CD8+ T cells, or bulk PBMC T cells (not recorded which). This chain's CDR3 is CATSRVQFGGQETQYF.